This TCR beta chain was sequenced in a study of control samples from healthy donors and cancer patients. The V and J ends lost 5 bases and 3 bases, in that order; junction bases with no gene match: 9. The CDR3 consists of 17 residues. Germline V CDR1 and CDR2: SGHVS, FNYEAQ. Clones were read by immunoSEQ multiplex PCR, and TCRdb kept only the in-frame ones, dropping some. The sample lists some 120,000 clones; roughly 93% were seen once. This TCR was sampled from a young man in good health. The chain combines TRBV7-6 with TRBJ2-3; 12 bases are a match to TRBD2. Sequenced material: blood. CDR3 nucleotide sequence: TGTGCCAGCAGCGGGGGCCCTAGCGGGGGGGCTACAGATACGCAGTATTTT. The encoded protein is CASSGGPSGGATDTQYF.